The 6 T cell receptor beta chains given below trace back to one sample, sequenced in a study of cytomegalovirus exposure and HLA in healthy donors. PCR employed 60 Vbeta and 13 Jbeta primers. Clones were sequenced by immunoSEQ multiplex PCR, and TCRdb holds only the in-frame ones, with some missing. This table holds 81,000 or so clones, roughly 77% found once. The specimen was PBMCs. Receptor source: a man in his fifties or sixties in good health and CMV-seronegative.

In DNA, the CDR3 is TGTGCCAGCAGCCGCGGACTAGCGGGGGCCGAGCAGTACTTC. Encoded protein: CASSRGLAGAEQYF. The chain couples TRBV14 to TRBJ2-7, with 13 nucleotides matching TRBD2. This CDR3 contains 14 residues. Germline V gene sequence: CDR1 SGHDN, CDR2 FVKESK. V lost 4 bases, J lost 6 bases, and 3 bases stayed unmatched.

This chain connects TRBV7-9 to TRBJ1-2; D gene ambiguous. The CDR3 spans 15 residues. Germline lookup yields CDR1 SEHNR and CDR2 FQNEAQ (reference sequence). V was shortened by 2 bases and J by 0 bases, with 10 bases between the two germline ends. CDR3 sequence reads: CASSLLSQANYGYTF. The CDR3 bases are TGTGCCAGCAGCTTATTGAGCCAGGCTAACTATGGCTACACCTTC.

The V call is TRBV9, the J call TRBJ2-5; the match to TRBD2 covers 9 bases. Trimming removed 0 bases from V and 2 bases from J; junction bases left unmatched: 8. The CDR3 is 17 amino acids. Germline assignment: CDR1 SGDLS and CDR2 YYNGEE. CDR3 region: CASSVGRRGGHQETQYF. CDR3 DNA: TGTGCCAGCAGCGTAGGGAGGCGGGGGGGCCATCAAGAGACCCAGTACTTC.

This rearrangement joins TRBV5-4 to TRBJ2-6; D not certain. The CDR3 length is 15 residues. Trimming stripped 0 bases from V and 1 base from J, with 5 bases between. Germline CDR1 and CDR2: SGHNT and YYREEE (reference sequence). CDR3 nucleotides: TGTGCCAGCAGCTTGGCGAGTTCTGGGGCCAACGTCCTGACTTTC. The encoded protein is CASSLASSGANVLTF.

This chain connects TRBV6-6 to TRBJ1-2; D perhaps matches TRBD1 (6 bases). Germline CDR1 and CDR2: MNHNY and SVGAGI (reference sequence). The CDR3 extends over 16 amino acids. The V end was cut by 0 bases, the J end by 0 bases, with 11 bases between. The CDR3 loop is CASSYSDRMTNYGYTF. The CDR3 DNA reads TGTGCCAGCAGTTACTCGGACAGAATGACTAACTATGGCTACACCTTC.

V and J are TRBV5-1 and TRBJ2-5, with 7 positions matching TRBD2. Germline V gene data show CDR1 as SGHRS and CDR2 as YFSETQ. The CDR3 totals 13 residues. J lost 4 bases, V lost 0 bases, and 0 bases had no gene match. CDR3 bases: TGCGCCAGCAGCTTGGCTAGCGGAGAGACCCAGTACTTC. This codes for CASSLASGETQYF.